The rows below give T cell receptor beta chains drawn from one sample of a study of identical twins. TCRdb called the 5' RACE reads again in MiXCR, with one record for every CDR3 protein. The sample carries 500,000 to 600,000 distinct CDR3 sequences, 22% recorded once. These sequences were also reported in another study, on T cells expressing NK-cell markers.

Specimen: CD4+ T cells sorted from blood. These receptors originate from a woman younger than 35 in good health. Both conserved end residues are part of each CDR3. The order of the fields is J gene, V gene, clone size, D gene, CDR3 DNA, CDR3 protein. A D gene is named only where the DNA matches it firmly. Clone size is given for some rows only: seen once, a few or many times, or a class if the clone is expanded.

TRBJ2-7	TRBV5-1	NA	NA	TGCGCCAGCCCCCGCCCCTCTCAGGTGAACTACGAGCAGTACTTC	CASPRPSQVNYEQYF
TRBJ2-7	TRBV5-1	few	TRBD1	TGCGCCAGCAGCTCGGGGACAGGGAAGATCGAGCAGTACTTC	CASSSGTGKIEQYF
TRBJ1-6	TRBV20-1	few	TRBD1	TGCAGTGCTAGTGGGGACAGGGGGCGAAATTCACCCCTCCACTTT	CSASGDRGRNSPLHF
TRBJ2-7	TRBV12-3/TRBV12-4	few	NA	TGTGCCAGCAGCTGGTGGGAGACAGGCGAGCAGTACTTC	CASSWWETGEQYF
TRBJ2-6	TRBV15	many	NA	TGTGCCACCAGCAGAGATCACTCTGGGGCCAACGTCCTGACTTTC	CATSRDHSGANVLTF
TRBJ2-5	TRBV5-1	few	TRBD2	TGCGCCAGCAGCTTGGGGTTTCTAGCGGGGACCGAAGAGACCCAGTACTTC	CASSLGFLAGTEETQYF
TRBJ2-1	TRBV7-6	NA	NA	TGTGCCAGCAGCTTAATGGGGACCTCAACCCCCTACAATGAGCAGTTCTTC	CASSLMGTSTPYNEQFF
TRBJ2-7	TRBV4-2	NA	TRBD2	TGTGCCAGCAGCCAAGGGGTGCGGGAGTACTACGAGCAGTACTTC	CASSQGVREYYEQYF
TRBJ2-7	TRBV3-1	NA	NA	TGTGCCAGCAGCCAAGCGGGGGTAACTCTCTTC	CASSQAGVTLF
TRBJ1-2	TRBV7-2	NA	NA	TGTGCCAGCAGCTTAGGTGTAATGAGGGTATATGGCTACACCTTC	CASSLGVMRVYGYTF
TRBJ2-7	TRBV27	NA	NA	TGTGCCAGCAGTTTGGGCCCCGTTTGGGAGCAGTACTTC	CASSLGPVWEQYF
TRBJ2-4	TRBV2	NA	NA	TGTGCCAGCAGTGCGGCGCCAGGTCCGAACATTCAGTACTTC	CASSAAPGPNIQYF
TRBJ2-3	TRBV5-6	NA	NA	TGTGCCAGCACCGTGGGCAGAACAGATACGCAGTATTTT	CASTVGRTDTQYF
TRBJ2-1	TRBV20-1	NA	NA	TGCAGTGCTAAGGGACACTACAATGAGCAGTTCTTC	CSAKGHYNEQFF
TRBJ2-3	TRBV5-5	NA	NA	TGTGCCAGCAGCTTGGCTACTTTCACAGATACGCAGTATTTT	CASSLATFTDTQYF
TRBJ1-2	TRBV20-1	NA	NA	TGCAGTGCTCATAGGCGGGGCCGAGGTGGCTACACCTTC	CSAHRRGRGGYTF
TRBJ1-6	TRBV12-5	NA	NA	TGTGCTAGTGGGGCCCCATCTCCCCTCCACTTT	CASGAPSPLHF
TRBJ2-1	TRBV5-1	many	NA	TGCGCCAGCAGCTCAATAGCGCCTACCTACAATGAGCAGTTCTTC	CASSSIAPTYNEQFF
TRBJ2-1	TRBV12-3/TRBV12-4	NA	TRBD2	TGTGCCAGTCTCGGGACTAGCGTCTACAATGAGCAGTTCTTC	CASLGTSVYNEQFF
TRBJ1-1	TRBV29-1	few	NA	TGCAGCGTTGGGCCCGGAGCCGAAGCTTTCTTT	CSVGPGAEAFF
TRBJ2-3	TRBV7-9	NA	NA	TGTGCCAGCATCTCACCCGGGCGGGATACGCAGTATTTT	CASISPGRDTQYF
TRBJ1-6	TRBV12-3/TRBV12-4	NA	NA	TGTGCCAGCAGCCTTCAAAATTCACCCCTCCACTTT	CASSLQNSPLHF
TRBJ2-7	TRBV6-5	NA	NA	TGTGCCAGCAAGGGCCTCTACGAGCAGTACTTC	CASKGLYEQYF
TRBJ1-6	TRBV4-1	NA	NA	TGCGCCAGCAGCGACGCAAGGGGGGGCGGTTTAACCCTCCACTTT	CASSDARGGGLTLHF
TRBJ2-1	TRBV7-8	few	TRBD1	TGTGCCAGCAGCCCCTCTGGGACAGGCTACAATGAGCAGTTCTTC	CASSPSGTGYNEQFF
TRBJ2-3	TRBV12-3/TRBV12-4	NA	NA	TGTGCCAGCAGTTTCCCCGGCCGGGTGGATACGCAGTATTTT	CASSFPGRVDTQYF
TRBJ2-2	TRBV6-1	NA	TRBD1	TGTGCCAGCAGCCGACAGGGGTCAACCGGGGAGCTGTTTTTT	CASSRQGSTGELFF
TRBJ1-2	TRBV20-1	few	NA	TGCAGTGGGAGGTTTTGGGACTATGGCTACACCTTC	CSGRFWDYGYTF
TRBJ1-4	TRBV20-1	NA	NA	TGCAGTGCTCGCGATGATGCAACTAATGAAAAACTGTTTTTT	CSARDDATNEKLFF
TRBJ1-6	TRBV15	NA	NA	TGTGCCACCAGCAGAGAAATTAATTCACCCCTCCACTTT	CATSREINSPLHF
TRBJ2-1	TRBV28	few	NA	TGTGCCAGCAGTTTATCCCAGGCCAATGAGCAGTTCTTC	CASSLSQANEQFF
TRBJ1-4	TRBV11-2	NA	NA	TGTGCCAGCAGCTTTGGAGGGGCAACTAATGAAAAACTGTTTTTT	CASSFGGATNEKLFF
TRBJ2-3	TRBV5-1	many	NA	TGCGCCAGCAGCTTTGGCGACTCCACAGATACGCAGTATTTT	CASSFGDSTDTQYF
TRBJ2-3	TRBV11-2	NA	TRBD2	TGTGCCAGCAGCTTCATAAGGACTAGCGGGAGTTTAATGGGGACAGATACGCAGTATTTT	CASSFIRTSGSLMGTDTQYF